This T cell receptor (beta chain) appears in the sequencing data of a study of T cell repertoires in cytomegalovirus infection. Study-wide context: Signatures in public TCR beta sequences pointed to both CMV infection and matching HLA type.

Per the germline V gene, CDR1 is SNHLY and CDR2 is FYNNEI. With 6 bases removed from V and 2 bases from J, the gap between germline ends came to 14 bases. The CDR3 runs to 15 residues. The table lists this clonotype with a few counts. Antigen unknown. TCRdb re-analysed the reads in MiXCR, keeping a single row per CDR3 protein. The table has hundreds of thousands of distinct CDR3 sequences, 11% seen once. The study, taken as a whole, reports: Summed frequency of shared TCR beta families picked out CMV carriers who also had the relevant HLA. HLA-C-restricted TCR beta clonotypes specific for CMV led the ex vivo response.

This chain joins TRBV2 and TRBJ1-5; a possible D gene is TRBD1 (6 bases). The sample was PBMCs. This TCR came from a human donor in good health (CMV status not recorded). Some clones in this sample may be carry-over from other donors' samples. The CDR3 DNA is TGTGCCAGCAGATTAGAGGGGGGTGGCAATCAGCCCCAGCATTTT. As protein: CASRLEGGGNQPQHF.